This is a list of T cell receptor beta chains from one sample in a study of CD4+ T cells in melanoma. The table came from immunoSEQ multiplex PCR; TCRdb's copy has only in-frame clones and leaves some out. The data hold nearly 50,000 clones, with 89% observed a single time. Input material: peripheral blood. These receptors all come from a human donor with melanoma. The CDR3 runs from the conserved cysteine through the conserved F or W. D genes are given only for firm matches. Only some rows state a clone size, as once, few, many or a class for expanded clones.

.	TRBV19	TRBJ2-2	.	CASSQRGGWDTGELFF	TGTGCCAGTAGTCAGAGAGGGGGGTGGGACACCGGGGAGCTGTTTTTT
.	TRBV6-5	TRBJ2-6	.	CASSYGRVSGANVLTF	TGTGCCAGCAGTTACGGAAGAGTCTCTGGGGCCAACGTCCTGACTTTC
.	TRBV7-2	TRBJ1-1	.	CASSRGLMNTEAFF	TGTGCCAGCAGCCGAGGGCTAATGAACACTGAAGCTTTCTTT
.	TRBV11-2	TRBJ1-6	.	CASSSEYISYNSPLHF	TGTGCCAGCAGCTCCGAATACATCTCCTATAATTCACCCCTCCACTTT
.	TRBV23-1	TRBJ1-3	.	CASSPGPGQRSGNTIYF	TGCGCCAGCAGCCCCGGCCCGGGGCAACGCTCTGGAAACACCATATATTTT
.	TRBV7-6	TRBJ1-1	TRBD1	CASSASQGAHTEAFF	TGTGCCAGCAGCGCCTCCCAGGGGGCCCACACTGAAGCTTTCTTT
medium-sized	TRBV19	TRBJ1-5	.	CASSMGVNQPQHF	TGTGCCAGTAGTATGGGGGTCAATCAGCCCCAGCATTTT
.	TRBV19	TRBJ1-1	.	CASSLGGLVTEAFF	TGTGCCAGTAGTTTAGGGGGGTTGGTCACTGAAGCTTTCTTT
.	TRBV5-4	TRBJ2-3	TRBD1	CASSFQQGTSDTQYF	TGTGCCAGCAGCTTCCAACAGGGGACATCAGATACGCAGTATTTT
.	TRBV19	TRBJ2-7	.	CASSIVPGRGNEQYF	TGTGCCAGTAGTATAGTACCGGGAAGGGGAAACGAGCAGTACTTC
.	TRBV19	TRBJ2-2	.	CASKVRGGNTGELFF	TGTGCCAGTAAAGTCAGGGGGGGGAACACCGGGGAGCTGTTTTTT
once	TRBV5-1	TRBJ1-4	.	CASSLDGAAATNEKLFF	TGCGCCAGCAGCTTGGATGGGGCCGCCGCAACTAATGAAAAACTGTTTTTT
.	TRBV7-3	TRBJ2-1	TRBD2	CASSLGLLAGNEQFF	TGTGCCAGCAGCTTAGGTCTACTAGCGGGGAATGAGCAGTTCTTC
.	TRBV7-2	TRBJ2-3	.	CASSDPGGRGRDTQYF	TGTGCCAGCAGCGACCCCGGTGGTCGGGGGCGAGATACGCAGTATTTT
once	TRBV20-1	TRBJ2-7	.	CSADRSYEQYF	TGCAGTGCCGATAGGTCCTACGAGCAGTACTTC
.	TRBV10-3	TRBJ2-3	TRBD2	CAISDGLAPSTDTQYF	TGTGCCATCAGTGACGGACTAGCGCCTAGCACAGATACGCAGTATTTT
.	TRBV11-2	TRBJ1-3	.	CASSSPAESSGNTIYF	TGTGCCAGCAGCTCCCCCGCGGAGAGCTCTGGAAACACCATATATTTT
.	TRBV9	TRBJ1-2	.	CASSVAVTNYGYTF	TGTGCCAGCAGCGTAGCGGTCACTAACTATGGCTACACCTTC
.	TRBV6-5	TRBJ1-1	.	CASSYSGAAEAFF	TGTGCCAGCAGTTACTCGGGGGCTGCTGAAGCTTTCTTT
.	TRBV28	TRBJ2-5	.	CASSLGGLLYQETQYF	TGTGCCAGCAGTTTAGGGGGACTCTTGTACCAAGAGACCCAGTACTTC
.	TRBV28	TRBJ2-7	.	CASSLSEGFREQYF	TGTGCCAGCAGTTTGTCGGAGGGGTTCAGGGAGCAGTACTTC
.	TRBV27	TRBJ1-6	.	CASSGTLMGSYNSPLHF	TGTGCCAGCAGTGGGACCTTAATGGGGTCCTATAATTCACCCCTCCACTTT
once	TRBV6-1	TRBJ2-7	.	CASRVGDASSYEQYF	TGTGCCAGCAGAGTAGGGGACGCAAGCTCCTACGAGCAGTACTTC
.	TRBV19	TRBJ1-5	.	CASSIGTPTYSNQPQHF	TGTGCCAGTAGTATAGGGACACCGACTTATAGCAATCAGCCCCAGCATTTT
.	TRBV9	TRBJ1-2	.	CASSARDTYGYTF	TGTGCCAGCAGCGCCCGGGACACCTATGGCTACACCTTC